This record concerns one T cell receptor beta chain sequence. Its target is unknown. The PCR employed 60 Vbeta primers together with 13 Jbeta primers. The assay was immunoSEQ multiplex PCR, and TCRdb's table has in-frame clones only and misses some. The sample includes some 150,000 clones, 8.9% of them seen just once. The data originate from a study of cytomegalovirus exposure and HLA in healthy donors. Findings and limits, study-wide: Available immune exposure information was restricted to CMV serostatus only.

CDR3 size: 16 residues. Germline CDR1 LNHDA, CDR2 SQIVND (reference sequence). The junction had 5 bases not matched to a gene; V was cut back by 1 base and J by 9 bases. The specimen sequenced was PBMCs. This receptor was identified in a woman aged 40 to 49 in good health and CMV-seropositive. This rearrangement joins TRBV19 to TRBJ2-3, with 15 bases fitting TRBD2. For the CDR3, the DNA is TGTGCCAGTAGTATAGCCGGGACTAGCGGGGGGACCACGCAGTATTTT. Its translation: CASSIAGTSGGTTQYF.